The 30 T cell receptor beta chains given below trace back to one sample, sequenced in a study of radiation and T cells in renal cell carcinoma. Method: immunoSEQ multiplex PCR; TCRdb's copy keeps in-frame clones and lacks some. Of 45,000 or so clones listed, about 80% are singletons. Stated time point: baseline pretreatment blood. Indicated treatment: 15 Gy SBRT to primary tumor, nephrectomy 4 weeks later. The sample here was blood, taken from a patient whose treatment included radiotherapy and nephrectomy. Source of these receptors: a woman in her 70s with renal cell carcinoma.

The rearrangement uses TRBV7-2 and TRBJ1-2; the D is unclear. The germline V gene encodes CDR1 SGHTA and CDR2 FQGNSA. Trimming stripped 5 bases from V and 7 bases from J, with 17 bases between. The CDR3 runs to 14 residues. As DNA, the CDR3 is TGTGCCAGCAGCCGGGCAATGGAAGGCGGTGGCTACACCTTC. It yields the protein CASSRAMEGGGYTF.

The rearrangement uses TRBV11-3 and TRBJ2-5; 10 nucleotides align to TRBD2. Looked up from germline, CDR1 is SGHNT and CDR2 is YENEEA. Losses at the gene ends were 5 bases for V and 1 base for J; bases not matched to a gene: 7. This CDR3 comprises 16 residues. The CDR3 DNA is TGTGCCAGCAGCCTAGGGGGACTAGCGACCCAAGAGACCCAGTACTTC. Its translation: CASSLGGLATQETQYF.

The V and J genes are TRBV6-6 and TRBJ2-5; either TRBD1 or TRBD2 may fit D (5 bases each). The CDR3 length is 14 residues. Germline values: CDR1 MNHNY, CDR2 SVGAGI (reference sequence). Trimming took off 1 base at V and 1 base at J, with 7 bases between the two ends. CDR3 in DNA: TGTGCCAGCAGTTACTTGGGGGTCCAAGAGACCCAGTACTTC. Its translation: CASSYLGVQETQYF.

The sample holds one count of this clone. Here the CDR3 DNA reads TGTGCCAGCAGCGTAGGTAACAGGGGGAGGTATGGCTACACCTTC. This translates into CASSVGNRGRYGYTF. The chain combines TRBV9 with TRBJ1-2; 8 bases align to TRBD1. CDR3 size: 15 residues. With V trimmed by 0 bases and J by 5 bases, 6 bases remained unmatched. The germline V gene has CDR1 SGDLS and CDR2 YYNGEE.

The V gene is TRBV7-9, the J gene TRBJ2-3; D is unresolved. The germline gives CDR1 SEHNR, CDR2 FQNEAQ (reference sequence). Trimming removed 1 base from V and 5 bases from J, with 16 bases in between. This CDR3 spans 16 amino acids. CDR3 DNA sequence: TGTGCCAGCAGCTTAGGTACGGGTAGTACCCGAGATACGCAGTATTTT. Protein product: CASSLGTGSTRDTQYF.

The chain joins TRBV19 to TRBJ2-1, with a weak D call TRBD1 (6 bases). CDR1 LNHDA and CDR2 SQIVND come from the germline V gene (reference sequence). V dropped 5 bases and J dropped 9 bases, with 17 bases sitting between them. The CDR3 contains 14 residues. As DNA, the CDR3 is TGTGCCAGTAGTCGGGACACGGGATTGGGTGAGCAGTTCTTC. Translated, it gives CASSRDTGLGEQFF.

CDR3 DNA sequence: TGTGCCAGCAGCTTAACTTCGACGACAGGGTATAGATTCTACGAGCAGTACTTC. Protein: CASSLTSTTGYRFYEQYF. The chain employs TRBV7-8 and TRBJ2-7; TRBD1 aligns across 7 bases. Germline V gives CDR1 SGHVS, CDR2 FQNEAQ. The CDR3 sequence is 18 residues long. V was clipped by 2 bases and J by 3 bases; unmatched bases: 16.

This chain uses TRBV7-9 with TRBJ1-4; D unresolved. The V and J ends lost 6 bases and 1 base respectively, with 15 bases between them. This CDR3 has 16 amino acids. Germline loops: CDR1 SEHNR, CDR2 FQNEAQ (reference sequence). CDR3 protein: CASRATATGTNEKLFF. CDR3 DNA sequence: TGTGCCAGCAGGGCGACTGCAACGGGAACTAATGAAAAACTGTTTTTT. Full variable domain (missing parts from reference TRBV7-9 and TRBJ1-4): DTGVSQNPRHKITKRGQNVTFRCDPISEHNRLYWYRQTLGQGPEFLTYFQNEAQLEKSRLLSDRFSAERPKGSFSTLEIQRTEQGDSAMYLCASRATATGTNEKLFFGSGTQLSVL.

The chain joins TRBV4-1 to TRBJ1-1, with TRBD1 matching 11 bases. The J segment lost 5 bases and the V segment lost 2 bases, leaving 10 bases of the junction unmatched. The CDR3 is 17 residues long. CDR1 and CDR2 from the germline V gene are MGHRA and YSYEKL. CDR3 bases: TGCGCCAGCAGCCAACCTGCCCGGACAGGGGGCGTGACTGAAGCTTTCTTT. It yields the protein CASSQPARTGGVTEAFF.

The chain carries TRBV6-5 and TRBJ1-3; 10 bases match TRBD1. With V trimmed by 3 bases and J by 6 bases, 2 bases remained unmatched. Germline V gene lookup returns CDR1 MNHEY and CDR2 SVGAGI. The CDR3 has 14 amino acids. DNA of the CDR3: TGTGCCAGCAGTTATGGGACAGGGGAAAACACCATATATTTT. It yields the protein CASSYGTGENTIYF.

The chain employs TRBV5-1 and TRBJ2-7; 8 nucleotides match TRBD2. There are 14 residues in the CDR3. Looked up from germline, CDR1 is SGHRS and CDR2 is YFSETQ. With V trimmed by 2 bases and J by 3 bases, 4 bases remained unmatched. CDR3 amino acids: CASSFREGLYEQYF. The CDR3 DNA sequence: TGCGCCAGCAGCTTTCGGGAGGGCCTCTACGAGCAGTACTTC.

V is TRBV9 and J is TRBJ2-7, with TRBD1 matching over 7 bases. The CDR3 has 15 residues. The germline gives CDR1 SGDLS, CDR2 YYNGEE. The junction had 7 bases not matched to a gene; V was cut back by 0 bases and J by 4 bases. DNA for the CDR3: TGTGCCAGCAGCGTAGGGACAGGCCTCTCGTACGAGCAGTACTTC. Residues: CASSVGTGLSYEQYF.

V usage is TRBV27 and J usage is TRBJ2-7; D is possibly TRBD1 (5 bases). The V and J ends lost 4 bases and 4 bases respectively, with 11 bases between them. CDR1 and CDR2 from the germline V gene are MNHEY and SMNVEV (reference sequence). This CDR3 is built from 13 residues. The chain's CDR3 is CASSSLQAYEQYF. CDR3 sequence (DNA): TGTGCCAGCAGTTCACTACAGGCATACGAGCAGTACTTC.

The CDR3 sequence is CASSLGGEAFF. DNA of the CDR3: TGTGCCAGCAGCTTGGGGGGGGAGGCTTTCTTT. The chain couples TRBV13 to TRBJ1-1; TRBD1 might be the D (5 bases). The CDR3 length is 11 residues. The germline gives CDR1 PRHDT, CDR2 FYEKMQ (reference sequence). Trimming pared 3 bases from V and 11 bases from J, leaving 10 bases between.

The V and J genes are TRBV7-9 and TRBJ1-2; 7 bases fit TRBD1. This CDR3 contains 12 residues. V lost 5 bases, J lost 8 bases, and 5 bases stayed unmatched. The germline gives CDR1 SEHNR, CDR2 FQNEAQ (reference sequence). CDR3 coding DNA: TGTGCCAGCAGCCCAGGGGGAGGGGGCTACACCTTC. It yields the protein CASSPGGGGYTF.

This sequence joins TRBV7-9 and TRBJ1-1, with D tentatively TRBD1 (6 bases). The CDR3 runs 14 residues. Trimming shortened V by 1 base and J by 4 bases, and 10 bases separated the two germline ends. CDR1 SEHNR and CDR2 FQNEAQ come from the germline V gene (reference sequence). The CDR3 DNA reads TGTGCCAGCAGCTTAGGGACAGCTCGCACTGAAGCTTTCTTT. Encoded protein: CASSLGTARTEAFF.

CDR3 bases: TGTGCCAGCAGTGGGGGACTATCTCCCACAGATACGCAGTATTTT. Protein product: CASSGGLSPTDTQYF. V gene TRBV6-1 combines with J gene TRBJ2-3; 7 bases map to TRBD2. Germline CDR1 and CDR2: MNHNS and SASEGT. The CDR3 runs 15 residues. V shed 4 bases, J shed 2 bases, and the junction held 6 bases outside the gene matches.

This clone came up once. This chain joins TRBV4-1 and TRBJ1-4; possibly TRBD1 for D (5 bases). The germline V gene encodes CDR1 MGHRA and CDR2 YSYEKL. The V end lost 0 bases, the J end lost 7 bases, and 12 bases lay between the germline ends. The CDR3 is 15 residues long. DNA for the CDR3: TGCGCCAGCAGCCAAGATCCGGGACCGATTGAAAAACTGTTTTTT. Its translation is CASSQDPGPIEKLFF.

As concerns this clone: The sample holds other DNA sequences that translate to the same CDR3. V and J are TRBV6-5 and TRBJ1-5; TRBD1 might be the D (5 bases). V was clipped by 7 bases and J by 4 bases, with 11 bases between them. This CDR3 region has 13 residues. The germline V gene encodes CDR1 MNHEY and CDR2 SVGAGI. In nucleotides, the CDR3 is TGTGCCAGCACCGAAGACAGAAATCAGCCCCAGCATTTT. It encodes CASTEDRNQPQHF.

The gene calls are TRBV10-1 and TRBJ1-3; no clear D. The CDR3 extends over 14 amino acids. Germline assignment: CDR1 WNHNN and CDR2 SYGVQD (reference sequence). V lost 0 bases to trimming and J lost 1 base, with 4 bases between them. CDR3 sequence: CASSESGSGNTIYF. The CDR3 DNA sequence: TGCGCCAGCAGTGAGTCCGGTTCTGGAAACACCATATATTTT.

This rearrangement joins TRBV15 to TRBJ1-4; 10 bases agree with TRBD1. Germline CDR1 is LNHNV and CDR2 is YYDKDF (reference sequence). The CDR3 length is 14 residues. Trimming took 3 bases from V and 6 from J; bases not matched to a gene: 1. The CDR3 DNA is TGTGCCACCAGCAGGACAGGGGGCGATGAAAAACTGTTTTTT. Amino acid sequence: CATSRTGGDEKLFF.

J is TRBJ2-1 and V is TRBV5-4, with 7 bases lining up with TRBD2. The CDR3 runs to 15 residues. J lost 5 bases, V lost 4 bases, and 9 bases had no gene match. Germline CDR1 reads SGHNT; CDR2 reads YYREEE (reference sequence). The CDR3 loop is CASSARLAANNEQFF. Here the CDR3 DNA reads TGTGCCAGCAGCGCGAGACTAGCTGCTAACAATGAGCAGTTCTTC.

The gene calls are TRBV2 and TRBJ1-3; D gene uncertain. CDR1 and CDR2 (germline): SNHLY, FYNNEI. This CDR3 spans 15 amino acids. V was clipped by 3 bases and J by 0 bases, with 9 bases between them. CDR3 residues: CASSDPGNSGNTIYF. The CDR3, as DNA: TGTGCCAGCAGTGACCCCGGGAACTCTGGAAACACCATATATTTT.

The chain combines TRBV5-1 with TRBJ1-4, with D hard to call. The length of the CDR3 is 16 residues. V was cut by 0 bases and J by 7 bases, with 16 bases left in between. CDR1 SGHRS and CDR2 YFSETQ come from the germline V gene. DNA for the CDR3: TGCGCCAGCAGCTTGGCCGCCGGGGTAGAGGGTGAAAAACTGTTTTTT. Encoded protein: CASSLAAGVEGEKLFF.

The genes are TRBV6-5 and TRBJ2-7; D remains unclear. Germline V gives CDR1 MNHEY, CDR2 SVGAGI. The CDR3 is 13 amino acids. Trimming shortened V by 6 bases and J by 0 bases, and 9 bases separated the two germline ends. Here the CDR3 DNA reads TGTGCCAGCAGAGAGACAACCTCCTACGAGCAGTACTTC. Its protein product is CASRETTSYEQYF.

This chain's CDR3 is CASSIDPGRADSPLHF. CDR3 coding DNA: TGTGCCAGTAGTATAGATCCGGGCAGGGCTGATTCACCCCTCCACTTT. The chain is built from TRBV19 and TRBJ1-6; perhaps TRBD1 as D (5 bases). The germline V and J ends were trimmed by 0 bases and 8 bases, with 14 bases remaining between them. The germline CDR1 and CDR2 sequences are LNHDA and SQIVND (reference sequence). This CDR3 region has 16 residues.

The chain has TRBV19 and TRBJ1-5; D unresolved. Trimming pared 4 bases from V and 0 bases from J, leaving 7 bases between. The V gene's germline CDR1 is LNHDA and CDR2 SQIVND (reference sequence). This CDR3 contains 14 residues. CDR3 residues: CASSTHSSNQPQHF. The CDR3 DNA reads TGTGCCAGTAGTACGCACAGTAGCAATCAGCCCCAGCATTTT.

The chain has TRBV5-1 and TRBJ1-4; D gene unclear. The CDR3 consists of 16 residues. V lost 0 bases and J lost 0, with 9 bases in between. Germline loops: CDR1 SGHRS, CDR2 YFSETQ. In DNA, the CDR3 is TGCGCCAGCAGCTTGGCTGCAGCATCAACTAATGAAAAACTGTTTTTT. Residues: CASSLAAASTNEKLFF.

This rearrangement joins TRBV6-5 to TRBJ1-6, with 9 bases lining up with TRBD1. With V trimmed by 2 bases and J by 11 bases, 4 bases remained unmatched. The CDR3 loop spans 14 amino acids. Germline V gene lookup returns CDR1 MNHEY and CDR2 SVGAGI. CDR3 in amino acids: CASSYTGGRTPLHF. CDR3 nucleotide sequence: TGTGCCAGCAGTTACACAGGGGGCAGGACACCCCTCCACTTT.

V and J are TRBV29-1 and TRBJ1-1; no reliable D call. There are 11 residues in the CDR3. V gave up 4 bases and J gave up 7 bases, with 10 bases separating them. Germline values: CDR1 SQVTM, CDR2 ANQGSEA. CDR3 in amino acids: CSVGAHNEAFF. The CDR3 DNA sequence: TGCAGCGTTGGGGCGCATAATGAAGCTTTCTTT.